This record covers a single T cell receptor (beta chain). Its antigen is currently unknown. The data derive from a study of T cell responses to AZD1222 COVID-19 vaccine. Trimming stripped 3 bases from V and 7 bases from J, with 9 bases between. CDR3 length: 13 amino acids. Germline CDR1 reads SNHLY; CDR2 reads FYNNEI. Study observations and caveats: Once two AZD1222 doses were given, Spike-specific TCR breadth and depth went up. Among the donors, most were white British and more were female, and clonal diversity was possibly underestimated. Just a handful of AZD1222 recipients tested seropositive at baseline. Reports say nearly half of spike-specific TCRs go after unmutated variant regions.

Assay used: immunoSEQ multiplex PCR; TCRdb lists only in-frame clones, some missing. The table lists about 99,000 clones, about 92% of them singletons. V and J are TRBV2 and TRBJ1-4; D remains unclear. The sequenced sample was peripheral blood, obtained on day 0 of AZD1222 vaccination. The receptor comes from an adult in good health. In nucleotides, the CDR3 is TGTGCCAGCAGTGATAGACAAGCTGAAAAACTGTTTTTT. Translated: CASSDRQAEKLFF.